This T cell receptor (beta chain) stems from a study of beta chain features in type 1 diabetes. Study-level findings and limits: Within each of all four CD4+ subsets, Type 1 diabetes patients had TCRB CDR3s that were moderately but significantly shorter.

The CDR3 loop spans 12 amino acids. The ends were cut back, 5 bases at V and 7 bases at J, with 11 bases in the middle. Germline V CDR1 and CDR2: MNHEY, SVGAGI. A word on this clone: Its specificity is unknown.

Expressed TCRB transcripts were sequenced because the isolated RNA had all been reverse transcribed beforehand. This table comes from immunoSEQ multiplex PCR, and its TCRdb copy is limited to in-frame clones, with some not included. The sample contains a few hundred thousand clones, over 10% of which appear only once. The J gene is TRBJ1-2, the V gene TRBV6-5, with D possibly being TRBD1 (5 bases). The sequence came from a woman in her late teens or twenties with type 1 diabetes. The material sequenced was naive CD4+ T cells from blood. CDR3 protein: CASSPLGGGYTF. Here the CDR3 DNA reads TGTGCCAGCAGTCCCTTGGGGGGTGGCTACACCTTC.